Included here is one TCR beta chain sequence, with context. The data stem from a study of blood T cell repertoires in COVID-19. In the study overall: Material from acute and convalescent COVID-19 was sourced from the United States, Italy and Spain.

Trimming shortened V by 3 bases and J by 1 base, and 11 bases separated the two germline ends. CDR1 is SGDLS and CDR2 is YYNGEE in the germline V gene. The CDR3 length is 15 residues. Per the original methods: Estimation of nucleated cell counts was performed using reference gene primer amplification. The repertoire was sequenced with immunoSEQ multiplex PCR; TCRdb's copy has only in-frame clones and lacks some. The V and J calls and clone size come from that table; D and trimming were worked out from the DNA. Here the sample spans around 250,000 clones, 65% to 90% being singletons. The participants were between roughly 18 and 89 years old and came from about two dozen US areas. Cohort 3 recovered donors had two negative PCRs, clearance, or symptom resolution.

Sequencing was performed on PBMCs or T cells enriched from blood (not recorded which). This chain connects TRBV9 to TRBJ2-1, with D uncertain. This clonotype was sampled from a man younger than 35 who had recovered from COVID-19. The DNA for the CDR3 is TGTGCCAGCAGCGCCACGGGTGGGTCCTACAATGAGCAGTTCTTC. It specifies CASSATGGSYNEQFF.